This is a list of T cell receptor beta chains from one sample in a study of blood T cell repertoires in COVID-19. Repertoires were generated with immunoSEQ multiplex PCR, while TCRdb's copy carries only in-frame clones and drops some. The sample gives over 30,000 clones, about 80% of which show up once; approximately 3.7% is in the top ten. Sequencing was done on a sample of peripheral blood. Receptors originate from a middle-aged man with acute or convalescent COVID-19. Both conserved end residues are part of each CDR3. The D gene is left open where the match is weak. The size field is filled for only some rows; it gives once, few, many or a size class.

d_call,j_call,v_call,clone_size,cdr3_nt,cdr3_aa
NA,TRBJ2-3,TRBV27,NA,TGTGCCAGCAGTTTGGTCCAACGGGATACGCAGTATTTT,CASSLVQRDTQYF
TRBD1,TRBJ1-4,TRBV19,NA,TGTGCCAGTAGTGCTAACAGGGGAGGTGAAAAACTGTTTTTT,CASSANRGGEKLFF
NA,TRBJ2-6,TRBV7-3,NA,TGTGCCAGCAGCTTAACGGGGGCTCGGTCTGGGGCCAACGTCCTGACTTTC,CASSLTGARSGANVLTF
NA,TRBJ1-5,TRBV28,once,TGTGCCAGCAGTTTTGAGGCGCTGGCGTTGAGTAGCAATCAGCCCCAGCATTTT,CASSFEALALSSNQPQHF
TRBD1,TRBJ2-7,TRBV28,NA,TGTGCCAGCAGCCCCCCCCGGACAGGGGAGTACGAGCAGTACTTC,CASSPPRTGEYEQYF
TRBD2,TRBJ2-7,TRBV9,NA,TGTGCCAGCAGCGTAGTCAGCGGGAGTGGCGAGCAGTACTTC,CASSVVSGSGEQYF
NA,TRBJ1-5,TRBV5-6,NA,TGTGCCAGCACTCTGGGGGGAGGTCAGCCCCAGCATTTT,CASTLGGGQPQHF
TRBD2,TRBJ2-3,TRBV11-1,NA,TGTGCCAGCAGCTCCGGACTAGCGGGGATCACAGATACGCAGTATTTT,CASSSGLAGITDTQYF
NA,TRBJ1-1,TRBV6-2/TRBV6-3,few,TGTGCCAGCAGCCAGCCCTCAACGGCTTTCTTT,CASSQPSTAFF
TRBD1,TRBJ1-4,TRBV19,NA,TGTGCCAGTAGTATAGAGGACAGGCGGAATGAAAAACTGTTTTTT,CASSIEDRRNEKLFF
TRBD1,TRBJ2-2,TRBV6-5,NA,TGTGCCAGCTCGGGACAGGGTGACACCGGGGAGCTGTTTTTT,CASSGQGDTGELFF
NA,TRBJ1-2,TRBV5-1,once,TGCGCCAGCAGCTTGGTCAGTAACTATGGCTACACCTTC,CASSLVSNYGYTF
NA,TRBJ1-6,TRBV4-1,NA,TGCGCCAGCAGCCCCGGGTTCTATAATTCACCCCTCCACTTT,CASSPGFYNSPLHF